This TCR beta chain was profiled in a study of T-cell reconstitution after alpha-beta-depleted transplantation in children. The TCRbeta library was prepared with unique molecular identifiers. One entry per CDR3 protein results from TCRdb running MiXCR on the PCR reads. Of about 500,000 distinct CDR3 sequences in the sample, 32% were seen once. The clonotype was recovered from a human donor who donated a stem cell graft to a child with aplastic anemia. The sequencing used PBMCs from the stem cell graft donor, collected from the stem cell graft.

CDR3 loop: CASSLRQRDDYGYTF. The CDR3 DNA reads as TGTGCCAGCAGCTTGAGACAGCGGGACGACTATGGCTACACCTTC. The chain is built from TRBV5-4 and TRBJ1-2; tentatively, D is TRBD1 (5 bases). The V and J ends lost 1 base and 3 bases respectively, with 13 bases between them. The CDR3 is 15 residues long. Germline-derived CDR1 and CDR2 are SGHNT and YYREEE (reference sequence).